This is a list of T cell receptor beta chains from one sample in a study of control samples from healthy donors and cancer patients. Libraries were prepared by immunoSEQ multiplex PCR; TCRdb keeps only in-frame clonotypes and omits some of them. The sample carries some 140,000 clones, about nine tenths recorded once. The sequencing input was PBMCs. These receptors all come from a man aged 50 to 59 with head and neck cancer. CDR3s include the opening cysteine and the closing phenylalanine or tryptophan.

J gene | V gene | CDR3 protein
TRBJ1-2 | TRBV3-1/TRBV3-2 | CASSQPLSYGYTF
TRBJ2-7 | TRBV13 | CASSLYEGAYEQYF
TRBJ2-3 | TRBV7-3 | CASSIGSFSTDTQYF
TRBJ2-7 | TRBV6-6 | CASSLSDRTYEQYF
TRBJ2-7 | TRBV19 | CASSNPGGEQYF
TRBJ2-2 | TRBV5-1 | CASSWAGTTGELFF
TRBJ2-1 | TRBV18 | CASSNVDGSEQFF
TRBJ1-2 | TRBV29-1 | CSAGKEGYGYTF
TRBJ2-7 | TRBV11-1 | CASSLRHLSYEQYF
TRBJ1-6 | TRBV5-1 | CASSQNRVEGSPLHF
TRBJ1-5 | TRBV4-1 | CAGSQVINSNQPQHF
TRBJ2-5 | TRBV4-1 | CASSQSSGMVGETQYF
TRBJ2-3 | TRBV5-1 | CASSLGDTQYF
TRBJ2-2 | TRBV5-4 | CASSLGSPHGELFF
TRBJ1-2 | TRBV7-9 | CASSLGEAYGYTF
TRBJ2-7 | TRBV7-8 | CASSPTGTSGYEQYF
TRBJ2-1 | TRBV24-1 | CATSDFKDEEQFF
TRBJ1-2 | TRBV30 | CAWGVAHLLNYGYTF
TRBJ2-1 | TRBV5-1 | CASSVGQNNEQFF
TRBJ1-4 | TRBV28 | CASSSTGVGEKLFF
TRBJ2-7 | TRBV6-6 | CASSAIGVQNEQYF
TRBJ2-7 | TRBV7-2 | CASSPYGTTVGYEQYF
TRBJ1-2 | TRBV7-7 | CASSPEVGTGYTF
TRBJ1-2 | TRBV19 | CASSQSSGTANYGYTF
TRBJ2-7 | TRBV18 | CASSKDRTYEQYF
TRBJ2-2 | TRBV5-1 | CPSTRQGARGTGELFF
TRBJ1-5 | TRBV2 | CASSEGQGDQPQHF